This TCR beta chain comes out of a study of T-cell memory formation after mild COVID-19 (dated by TCRdb to about 2021). About the investigation overall: TCR sequence clusters from the two donors were found to be largely donor specific. In a couple of donors, T-cell clones that expanded and contracted after mild COVID-19 were followed by sequencing TCRalpha and TCRbeta repertoires longitudinally. The cohort comprised two young, previously healthy adult volunteers, one female and one male.

Ficoll-Paque density gradient centrifugation was used to isolate PBMCs. A remark on this clonotype: Its antigen is currently not known. Nothing much larger sits one base from this clone, and base qualities are not available.

From the germline V gene (reference sequence), CDR1 is SGHNT and CDR2 is YYREEE. Counted from cysteine to phenylalanine, this CDR3 has 15 amino acids. Kept here is only the CDR3 DNA, which spans 45 bases and is read in frame from base 1. The junction carries 9 bases between V and J, which are trimmed by 3 bases and 0 bases respectively. The sequencer was an Illumina NovaSeq 6000. Using 5'RACE with constant-segment primers, TCRalpha and TCRbeta cDNA libraries were constructed, with sample barcodes and unique molecular identifiers added in the process. RNA was extracted from every sample with Trizol reagent. Libraries were amplified in two PCR steps, with a second sample barcode and Illumina TruSeq adapters added in the second step. Sequencing of the libraries was done on an Illumina NovaSeq, producing 2 x 150 bp paired-end reads. The study's own analysis went as follows. With migec v1.2.7, reads were demultiplexed and then collapsed into UMI-guided consensus sequences. Using mixcr v2.1.11, UMI consensuses were aligned to TRA and TRB V and J templates and then assembled into clonotypes. Expanded or contracted clonotypes were those called significant by both edgeR and NoisET, with noise models trained on biological replicates. For edgeR calls, the thresholds were a false discovery rate-adjusted p below 0.01 and a log2 fold-change of 1. As an exploratory analysis of dynamics, PCA with hierarchical clustering was applied to max-normalized trajectories of the 1000 most abundant clonotypes. The CD4 or CD8 phenotype of responding clones was assigned using the separately sequenced CD4+ and CD8+ repertoires. The raw public reads went through TCRdb reprocessing: fastp at Q25, MiXCR clone calling, in-frame beta chains kept. CDR3 protein sequences are deduplicated, and each keeps its most common genes and DNA. The authors' filters were not applied to this entry. In all, the sample holds 150,000 or so distinct CDR3 sequences, and roughly 12% of those were seen once. Together, the top ten hold around 3.8% of the sample.

Beyond this particular receptor, the publication reports: The study included only a couple of mild cases, and larger cohorts that include severe cases with pre-infection samples were judged to be necessary. Contracting CD4+ clones were found mainly in CM and EM memory subsets, while CD8+ clones were enriched in EMRA. Some responding clones were detected in pre-infection memory, suggesting pre-existing cross-reactive memory T cells joined the SARS-CoV-2 response. Clones that contracted from day 15 to 85 showed balanced CD4/CD8 phenotypes, whereas a second wave of clones that expanded from day 15 to 37 leaned towards CD4+. SARS-CoV-2 specificity was not confirmed for the second-wave clones peaking on day 37.

This receptor was taken from a man aged 18 to 29 who had mild COVID-19 (a few samples of this study predate the infection). The sample titles of this study are shuffled in the database, so cell type and time point are left out; the donor was told from shared clones. The chain uses TRBV5-4 and TRBJ1-4; a weak D assignment points to TRBD1 (5 bases agree). The specimen was PBMCs or a T cell subset sorted from them (not recorded which). The DNA sequence is TGTGCCAGCAGCTGGGACGCCGCAACTAATGAAAAACTGTTTTTT. It translates to CASSWDAATNEKLFF.